This T cell receptor beta chain came from a study of blood T cell repertoires in COVID-19. Study at large: Samples taken during acute and convalescent COVID-19 were collected in the United States, Italy and Spain.

The Seattle site enrolled patients during active infection and followed them longitudinally. In the authors' workflow: Scientists estimated how many nucleated cells there were by amplifying reference gene primers. Data came from immunoSEQ multiplex PCR; TCRdb stores just in-frame clones and leaves some out. V and J calls and clone size come straight from that table; D and trimming were deduced from the DNA. This sample has about 150,000 clones; approximately 80% occur once, and the top ten carry approximately 8.1%. This sequence was found in an elderly woman with COVID-19, enrolled during active disease. Sequencing used peripheral blood.

The CDR3: CASSLAGRGGYTF. The CDR3 coding sequence is TGCGCCAGCAGCTTGGCGGGAAGAGGAGGCTACACCTTC. The chain combines TRBV5-1 with TRBJ1-2; D is ambiguous. The CDR3 consists of 13 residues. Germline V CDR1 and CDR2: SGHRS, YFSETQ. Deletions cut 0 bases from V and 8 bases from J, with 11 bases between.